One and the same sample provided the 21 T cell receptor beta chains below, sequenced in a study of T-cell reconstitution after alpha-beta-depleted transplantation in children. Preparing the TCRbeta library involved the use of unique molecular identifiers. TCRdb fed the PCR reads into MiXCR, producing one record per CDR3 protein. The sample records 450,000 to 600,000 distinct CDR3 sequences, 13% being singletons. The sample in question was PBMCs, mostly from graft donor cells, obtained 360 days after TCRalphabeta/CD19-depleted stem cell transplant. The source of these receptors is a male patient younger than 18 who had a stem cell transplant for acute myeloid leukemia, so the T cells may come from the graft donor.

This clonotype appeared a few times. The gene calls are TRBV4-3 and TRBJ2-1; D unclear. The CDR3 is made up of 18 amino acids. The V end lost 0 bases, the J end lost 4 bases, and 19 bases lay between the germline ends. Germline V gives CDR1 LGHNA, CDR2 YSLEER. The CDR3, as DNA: TGCGCCAGCAGCCAAGATGGTGAGGCCTGGAATTTATACAATGAGCAGTTCTTC. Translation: CASSQDGEAWNLYNEQFF.

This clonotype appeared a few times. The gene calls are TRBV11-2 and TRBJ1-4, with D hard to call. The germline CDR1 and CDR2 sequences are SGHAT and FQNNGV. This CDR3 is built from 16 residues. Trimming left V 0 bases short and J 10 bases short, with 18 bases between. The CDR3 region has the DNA TGTGCCAGCAGCTTAGATCGAGGTCCTTCTTTAGCAAAACTGTTTTTT. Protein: CASSLDRGPSLAKLFF.

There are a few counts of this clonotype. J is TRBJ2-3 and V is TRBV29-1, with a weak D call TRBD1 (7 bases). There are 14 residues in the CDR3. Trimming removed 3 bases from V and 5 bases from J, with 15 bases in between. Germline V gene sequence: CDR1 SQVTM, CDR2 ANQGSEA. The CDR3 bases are TGCAGCGTTGACAAACAGGGGCGGGGAGATACGCAGTATTTT. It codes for CSVDKQGRGDTQYF.

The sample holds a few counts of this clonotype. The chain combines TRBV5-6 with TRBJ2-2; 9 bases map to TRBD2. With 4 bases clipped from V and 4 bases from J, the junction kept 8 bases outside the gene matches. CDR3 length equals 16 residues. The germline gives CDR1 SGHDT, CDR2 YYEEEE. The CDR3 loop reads CASSLRSGRRTGELFF. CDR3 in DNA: TGTGCCAGCAGCCTGCGTAGCGGGAGACGCACCGGGGAGCTGTTTTTT.

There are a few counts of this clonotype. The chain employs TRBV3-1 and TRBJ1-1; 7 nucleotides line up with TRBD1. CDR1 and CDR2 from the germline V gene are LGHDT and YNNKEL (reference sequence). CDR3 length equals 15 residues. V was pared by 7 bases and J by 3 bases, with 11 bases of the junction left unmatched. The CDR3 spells CASTRRATGDTEAFF. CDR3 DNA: TGTGCCAGCACACGGAGGGCTACAGGGGACACTGAAGCTTTCTTT.

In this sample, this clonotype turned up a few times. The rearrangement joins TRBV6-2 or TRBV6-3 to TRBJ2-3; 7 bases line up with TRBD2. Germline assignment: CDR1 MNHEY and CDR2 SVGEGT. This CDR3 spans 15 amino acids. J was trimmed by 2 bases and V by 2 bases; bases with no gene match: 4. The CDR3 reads CASSYPRGVTDTQYF. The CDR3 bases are TGTGCCAGCAGTTACCCCCGGGGGGTCACAGATACGCAGTATTTT.

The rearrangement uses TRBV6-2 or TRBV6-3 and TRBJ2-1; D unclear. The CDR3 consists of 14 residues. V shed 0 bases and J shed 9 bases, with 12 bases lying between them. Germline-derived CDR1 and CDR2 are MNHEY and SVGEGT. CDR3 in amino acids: CASSYSAVSCEQFF. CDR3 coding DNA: TGTGCCAGCAGTTACTCGGCGGTCTCCTGTGAGCAGTTCTTC.

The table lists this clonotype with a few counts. This chain's CDR3 is CSVGAGGLPGELFF. The CDR3 DNA reads as TGCAGCGTGGGAGCGGGAGGCCTCCCCGGGGAGCTGTTTTTT. This sequence joins TRBV29-1 and TRBJ2-2; 9 bases agree with TRBD2. The CDR3 spans 14 residues. V lost 6 bases, J lost 6 bases, and 8 bases stayed unmatched. Germline V CDR1 and CDR2: SQVTM, ANQGSEA.

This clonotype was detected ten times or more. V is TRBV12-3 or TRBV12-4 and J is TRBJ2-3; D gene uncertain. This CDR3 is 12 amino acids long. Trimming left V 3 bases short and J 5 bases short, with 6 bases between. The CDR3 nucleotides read TGTGCCAGCAGTTTGTATGGAGATACGCAGTATTTT. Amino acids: CASSLYGDTQYF.

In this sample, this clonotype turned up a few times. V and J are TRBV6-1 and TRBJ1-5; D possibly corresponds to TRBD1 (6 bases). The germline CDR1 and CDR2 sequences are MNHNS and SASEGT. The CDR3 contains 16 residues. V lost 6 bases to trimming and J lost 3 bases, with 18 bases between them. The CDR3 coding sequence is TGTGCCAGCAGATCCCAACAGGGCCGATTCAATCAGCCCCAGCATTTT. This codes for CASRSQQGRFNQPQHF.

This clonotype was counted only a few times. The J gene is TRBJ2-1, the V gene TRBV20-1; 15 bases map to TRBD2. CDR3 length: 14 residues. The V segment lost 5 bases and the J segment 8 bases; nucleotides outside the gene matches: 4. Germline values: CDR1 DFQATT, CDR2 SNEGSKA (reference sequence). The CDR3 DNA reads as TGCAGTGCTGGACTAGCGGGAGGGCCATATGAGCAGTTCTTC. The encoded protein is CSAGLAGGPYEQFF.

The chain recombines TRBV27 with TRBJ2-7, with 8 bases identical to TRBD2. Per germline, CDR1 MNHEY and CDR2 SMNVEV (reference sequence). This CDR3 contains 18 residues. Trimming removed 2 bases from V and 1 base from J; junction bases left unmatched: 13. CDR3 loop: CASSLQAGGGVGSYEQYF. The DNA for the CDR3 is TGTGCCAGCAGTTTACAGGCGGGGGGCGGTGTGGGGTCCTACGAGCAGTACTTC.

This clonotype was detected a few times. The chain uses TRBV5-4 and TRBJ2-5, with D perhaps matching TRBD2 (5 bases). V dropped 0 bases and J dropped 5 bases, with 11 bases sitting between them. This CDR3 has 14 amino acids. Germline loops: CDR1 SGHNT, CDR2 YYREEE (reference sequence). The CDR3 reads CASSLAGEYETQYF. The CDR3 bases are TGTGCCAGCAGCTTGGCCGGGGAGTACGAGACCCAGTACTTC.

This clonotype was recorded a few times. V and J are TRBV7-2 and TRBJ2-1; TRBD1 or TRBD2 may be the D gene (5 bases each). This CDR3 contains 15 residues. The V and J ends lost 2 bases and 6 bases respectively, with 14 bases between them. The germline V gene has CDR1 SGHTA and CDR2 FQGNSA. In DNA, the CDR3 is TGTGCCAGCAGCTTAAAGAGGGGCGGGCCCAATGAGCAGTTCTTC. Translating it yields CASSLKRGGPNEQFF. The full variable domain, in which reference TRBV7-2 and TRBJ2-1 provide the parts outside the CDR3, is GAGVSQSPSNKVTEKGKDVELRCDPISGHTALYWYRQSLGQGLEFLIYFQGNSAPDKSGLPSDRFSAERTGGSVSTLTIQRTQQEDSAVYLCASSLKRGGPNEQFFGPGTRLTVL.

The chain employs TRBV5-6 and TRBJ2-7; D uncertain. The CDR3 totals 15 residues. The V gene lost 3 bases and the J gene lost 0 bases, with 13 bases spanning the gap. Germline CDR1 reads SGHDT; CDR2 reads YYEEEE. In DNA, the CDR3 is TGTGCCAGCAGCTCCCGAAAAGGTGTCTCCTACGAGCAGTACTTC. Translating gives CASSSRKGVSYEQYF.

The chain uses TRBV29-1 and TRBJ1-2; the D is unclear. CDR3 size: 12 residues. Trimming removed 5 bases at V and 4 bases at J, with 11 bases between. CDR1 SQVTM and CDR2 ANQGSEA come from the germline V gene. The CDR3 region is CSVLGYGYGYTF. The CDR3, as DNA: TGCAGCGTTCTCGGTTACGGCTATGGCTACACCTTC.

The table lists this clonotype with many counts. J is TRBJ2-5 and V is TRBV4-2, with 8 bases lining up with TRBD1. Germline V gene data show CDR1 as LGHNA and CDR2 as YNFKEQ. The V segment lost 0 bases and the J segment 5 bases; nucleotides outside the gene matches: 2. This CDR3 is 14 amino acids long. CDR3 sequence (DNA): TGTGCCAGCAGCCAAGAGACAGGGGAGGAGACCCAGTACTTC. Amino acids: CASSQETGEETQYF.

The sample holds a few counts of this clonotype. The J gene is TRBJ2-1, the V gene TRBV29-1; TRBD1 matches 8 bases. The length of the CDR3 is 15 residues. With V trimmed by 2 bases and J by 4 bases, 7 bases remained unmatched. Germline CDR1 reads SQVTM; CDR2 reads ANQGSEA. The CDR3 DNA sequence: TGCAGCGTTGAATTTTCGGACAGGGCGTACAATGAGCAGTTCTTC. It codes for CSVEFSDRAYNEQFF.

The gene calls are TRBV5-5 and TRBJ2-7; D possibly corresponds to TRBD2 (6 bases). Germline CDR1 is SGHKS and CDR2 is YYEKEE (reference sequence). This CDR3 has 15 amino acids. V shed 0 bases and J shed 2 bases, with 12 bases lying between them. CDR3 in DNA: TGTGCCAGCAGCTTGGAAGGCGGCGGGACCTACGAGCAGTACTTC. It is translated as CASSLEGGGTYEQYF.

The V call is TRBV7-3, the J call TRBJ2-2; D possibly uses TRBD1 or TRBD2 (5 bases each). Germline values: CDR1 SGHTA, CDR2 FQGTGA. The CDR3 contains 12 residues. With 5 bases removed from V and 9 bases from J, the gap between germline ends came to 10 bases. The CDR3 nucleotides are TGTGCCAGCAGCCTCCGGGGCAGGGAGCTGTTTTTT. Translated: CASSLRGRELFF.

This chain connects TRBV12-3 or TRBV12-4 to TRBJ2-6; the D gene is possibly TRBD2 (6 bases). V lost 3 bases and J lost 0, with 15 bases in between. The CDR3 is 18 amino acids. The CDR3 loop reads CASSLEGSRTSGANVLTF. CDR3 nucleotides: TGTGCCAGCAGTTTGGAGGGGTCTCGGACCTCTGGGGCCAACGTCCTGACTTTC.